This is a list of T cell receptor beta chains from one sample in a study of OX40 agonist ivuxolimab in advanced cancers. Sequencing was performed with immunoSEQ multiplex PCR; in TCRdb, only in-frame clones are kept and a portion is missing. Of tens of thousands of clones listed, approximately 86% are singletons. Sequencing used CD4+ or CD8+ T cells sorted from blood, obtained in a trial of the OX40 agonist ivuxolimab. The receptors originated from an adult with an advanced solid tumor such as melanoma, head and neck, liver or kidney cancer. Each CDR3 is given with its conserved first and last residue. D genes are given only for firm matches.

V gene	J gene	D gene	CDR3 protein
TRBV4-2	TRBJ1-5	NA	CASSLRTANQPQHF
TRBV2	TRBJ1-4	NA	CASSEQNEKLFF
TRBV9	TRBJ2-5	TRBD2	CASSDSGRVETQYF
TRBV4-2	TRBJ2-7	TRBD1	CASSQGTGGAYEQYF
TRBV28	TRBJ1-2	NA	CASRQFPLPTQLYGYTF
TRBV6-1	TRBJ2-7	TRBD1	CASSESTGASYEQYF
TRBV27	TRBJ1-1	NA	CASSLGGVLNTEAFF
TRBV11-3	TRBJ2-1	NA	CASSLGSPRLGNEQFF
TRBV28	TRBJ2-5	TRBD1	CASRGRGLWETQYF
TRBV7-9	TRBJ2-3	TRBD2	CASSLIAREGTDTQYF
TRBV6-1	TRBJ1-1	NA	CASSSTGPRAFF
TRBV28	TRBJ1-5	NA	CASREGPGIQPQHF
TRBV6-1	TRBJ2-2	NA	CASSENKVYTGELFF
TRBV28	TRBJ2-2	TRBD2	CASLSVSGGNTGELFF
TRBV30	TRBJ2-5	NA	CAWSVWLVPGPKTQYF
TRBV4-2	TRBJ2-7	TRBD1	CASSHGAGGNEQYF
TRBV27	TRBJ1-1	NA	CASSPPDGGSEAFF
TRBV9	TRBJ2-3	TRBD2	CASSAPLAEATDTQYF
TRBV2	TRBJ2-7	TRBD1	CASRETGGGDEQYF
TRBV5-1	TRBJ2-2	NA	CASRLDTGELFF
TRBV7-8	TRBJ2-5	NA	CASSLGFLGTGETQYF
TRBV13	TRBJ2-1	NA	CASSFPPQGNNEQFF
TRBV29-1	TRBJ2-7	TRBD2	CSAGTSGSLVEQYF
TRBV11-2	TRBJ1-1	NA	CASSLAGGAYTEAFF
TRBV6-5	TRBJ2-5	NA	CATNRFRVFDETQYF
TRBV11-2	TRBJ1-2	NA	CASSLSPWLGTF
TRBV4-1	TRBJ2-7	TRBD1	CASSHRQGANYEQYF
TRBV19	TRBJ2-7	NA	CASAADLWLEQYF
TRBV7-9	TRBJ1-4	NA	CASSAPRGYDEKLFF
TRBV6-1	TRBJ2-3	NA	CASDRRTYTDTQYF
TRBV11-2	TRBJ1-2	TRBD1	CASSLGTGAGDYTF
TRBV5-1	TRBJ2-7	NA	CASSLGYEQYF
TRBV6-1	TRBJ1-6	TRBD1	CASSRDRDSSPLHF
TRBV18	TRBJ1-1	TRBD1	CASSPSRGPLGTEAFF
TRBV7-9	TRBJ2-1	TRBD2	CASSHIAGGSNEQFF
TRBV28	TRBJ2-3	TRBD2	CASRRTSGRTDTQYF
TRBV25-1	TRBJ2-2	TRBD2	CASSESGAGGTGELFF
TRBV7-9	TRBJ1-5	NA	CASSLGPQHQPQHF
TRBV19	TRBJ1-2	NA	CASSIDIHANYGYTF
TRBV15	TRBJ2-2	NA	CATSRDKNPTGELFF
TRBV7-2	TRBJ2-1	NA	CASSLLAGDEQFF
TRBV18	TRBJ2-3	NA	CASSPRDRRSGTDTQYF